Listed below are T cell receptor beta chains from one sample, sequenced in a study of blood T cell repertoires in COVID-19. Using immunoSEQ multiplex PCR, the repertoire was profiled, and TCRdb retains in-frame clones only, with some absent. The data contain 150,000 to 200,000 clones, roughly 90% of them singletons. Sample: PBMCs or T cells enriched from blood (not recorded which). All receptors come from a woman aged 25 to 39 who had recovered from COVID-19. Both conserved end residues are part of each CDR3. The D gene is left open where the match is weak. Some rows have no size entry. The others give once, few or many, or a class for an expanded clone.

clone_size	d_call	v_call	j_call	cdr3_aa	cdr3_nt
-	-	TRBV12-3/TRBV12-4	TRBJ1-6	CASREAGGPLHF	TGTGCCAGCCGGGAGGCGGGGGGACCCCTCCACTTT
-	TRBD2	TRBV15	TRBJ2-2	CATSRGGTSGPDTGELFF	TGTGCCACCAGCAGGGGGGGGACTAGCGGGCCAGACACCGGGGAGCTGTTTTTT
-	-	TRBV5-1	TRBJ2-7	CASSPWDKGSYEQYF	TGCGCCAGCAGCCCCTGGGACAAGGGCTCCTACGAGCAGTACTTC
-	-	TRBV25-1	TRBJ2-2	CASSRIGVTGELFF	TGTGCCAGCAGTCGAATAGGGGTGACCGGGGAGCTGTTTTTT
-	-	TRBV19	TRBJ2-7	CASSIVQGLTYEQYF	TGTGCCAGTAGTATTGTCCAGGGGCTGACCTACGAGCAGTACTTC
-	-	TRBV29-1	TRBJ1-1	CSVLGPRMNTEAFF	TGCAGCGTTTTGGGGCCTCGAATGAACACTGAAGCTTTCTTT
-	-	TRBV9	TRBJ2-1	CASSRVERAPNYNEQFF	TGTGCCAGCAGCCGCGTCGAGAGAGCCCCTAACTACAATGAGCAGTTCTTC
once	-	TRBV6-5	TRBJ1-2	CASSQDSYGYTF	TGTGCCAGCAGTCAGGACAGCTATGGCTACACCTTC
-	TRBD2	TRBV24-1	TRBJ2-1	CATSDLAGGKYNEQFF	TGTGCCACCAGTGATCTAGCGGGAGGGAAATACAATGAGCAGTTCTTC
-	TRBD1	TRBV27	TRBJ2-1	CASSRLGTGDNEQFF	TGTGCCAGCAGTCGCCTTGGGACAGGGGACAATGAGCAGTTCTTC
once	-	TRBV6-5	TRBJ2-1	CASSSGHNEQFF	TGTGCCAGCAGTTCAGGGCACAATGAGCAGTTCTTC
-	TRBD1	TRBV12-3/TRBV12-4	TRBJ1-2	CASSFGQGVGYTF	TGTGCCAGCAGTTTTGGACAGGGGGTTGGCTACACCTTC
-	-	TRBV19	TRBJ1-4	CASSHRREDEKLFF	TGTGCCAGTAGCCACCGCAGGGAGGATGAAAAACTGTTTTTT
few	-	TRBV7-9	TRBJ1-6	CASSTGFSSPLHF	TGTGCCAGCAGCACAGGGTTTTCATCACCCCTCCACTTT
-	-	TRBV4-1	TRBJ1-2	CASSQEAGVLRYGYTF	TGCGCCAGCAGCCAAGAGGCAGGGGTCCTTCGATATGGCTACACCTTC
-	TRBD1	TRBV11-2	TRBJ2-4	CASSSGGEAKNIQYF	TGTGCCAGCAGCTCAGGGGGCGAGGCCAAAAACATTCAGTACTTC